The 17 T cell receptor beta chains in this list originate from one sample, sequenced in a study of T cells after yellow fever vaccination. TCRdb analysed the 5' RACE reads with MiXCR anew, one entry per CDR3 protein. The sample lists some 550,000 distinct CDR3 sequences, approximately 21% occurring once. The sequencing used PBMCs, collected 15 days after the yellow fever booster vaccination. These receptor sequences come from a man younger than 40 who received the YFV17D yellow fever vaccine.

This clonotype came up a few times. V is TRBV28 and J is TRBJ2-7; 11 positions match TRBD1. Germline loops: CDR1 MDHEN, CDR2 SYDVKM. This CDR3 contains 17 residues. J gave up 3 bases and V 3 bases, and 10 bases lay outside the gene matches. The CDR3 here is CASSFGTGGYKNYEQYF. CDR3 bases: TGTGCCAGCAGTTTTGGGACAGGGGGATACAAAAACTACGAGCAGTACTTC.

This clonotype was picked up a small number of times. J is TRBJ2-7 and V is TRBV7-2, with D unclear. V gave up 2 bases and J gave up 2 bases, with 16 bases separating them. Germline V gene lookup returns CDR1 SGHTA and CDR2 FQGNSA. The CDR3 runs to 16 residues. In DNA, the CDR3 is TGTGCCAGCAGCTTACGACCCGTGAGTGGAACCTACGAGCAGTACTTC. Its translation: CASSLRPVSGTYEQYF.

This clonotype was recorded a few times. The rearrangement links TRBV11-2 to TRBJ2-1, with unresolved D. The V gene's germline CDR1 is SGHAT and CDR2 FQNNGV. V gave up 4 bases and J gave up 0 bases, with 10 bases separating them. This CDR3 contains 15 residues. CDR3 nucleotide sequence: TGTGCCAGCAGCTCGGAGCCCGACTCCTACAATGAGCAGTTCTTC. It is translated as CASSSEPDSYNEQFF. Drawing the rest from reference TRBV11-2 and TRBJ2-1, the complete variable domain is EAGVAQSPRYKIIEKRQSVAFWCNPISGHATLYWYQQILGQGPKLLIQFQNNGVVDDSQLPKDRFSAERLKGVDSTLKIQPAKLEDSAVYLCASSSEPDSYNEQFFGPGTRLTVL.

A few counts support this clonotype. This chain links TRBV11-2 with TRBJ2-2; 16 bases align to TRBD2. From germline, CDR1 is SGHAT and CDR2 FQNNGV. The V segment lost 4 bases and the J segment 7 bases; nucleotides outside the gene matches: 9. The CDR3 is 18 residues long. CDR3 amino acids: CASSSPGTSGRAVGELFF. In DNA, the CDR3 is TGTGCCAGCAGCTCCCCCGGGACTAGCGGGAGGGCCGTCGGGGAGCTGTTTTTT.

The chain recombines TRBV5-1 with TRBJ1-2; no firm D call. Germline V lookup: CDR1 SGHRS, CDR2 YFSETQ. Between the trimmed V and J ends, which lost 0 bases and 4 bases, there was a span of 13 bases. The CDR3 covers 15 residues. In DNA, the CDR3 is TGCGCCAGCAGCTTGGAGGTCAACCAACCCTATGGCTACACCTTC. It is translated as CASSLEVNQPYGYTF. Filled out from reference TRBV5-1 and TRBJ1-2, the complete variable domain reads KAGVTQTPRYLIKTRGQQVTLSCSPISGHRSVSWYQQTPGQGLQFLFEYFSETQRNKGNFPGRFSGRQFSNSRSEMNVSTLELGDSALYLCASSLEVNQPYGYTFGSGTRLTVV.

Only a few counts were recorded for this clonotype. The chain joins TRBV7-9 to TRBJ2-5; D is undetermined. The V gene lost 2 bases and the J gene lost 2 bases, with 6 bases spanning the gap. The germline V gene encodes CDR1 SEHNR and CDR2 FQNEAQ (reference sequence). This CDR3 is 13 amino acids long. The CDR3 spells CASSLWGQETQYF. The CDR3 DNA is TGTGCCAGCAGCTTATGGGGACAAGAGACCCAGTACTTC.

This clonotype was detected only a few times. The V gene is TRBV12-3 or TRBV12-4, the J gene TRBJ2-2; possible D gene TRBD1, 5 bases. V lost 5 bases and J 4 bases, leaving 14 bases between the germline ends. CDR3 length equals 15 residues. CDR3: CASSPTRVATGELFF. The CDR3 nucleotides are TGTGCCAGCAGTCCTACCAGGGTGGCCACCGGGGAGCTGTTTTTT.

V gene TRBV20-1 combines with J gene TRBJ2-5; TRBD2 aligns across 11 bases. This CDR3 comprises 12 residues. The germline CDR1 and CDR2 sequences are DFQATT and SNEGSKA (reference sequence). Trimming at V came to 6 bases and at J to 4 bases, leaving 1 base not matched to a gene. DNA of the CDR3: TGCAGTGCCGGGACTAGCGGAGAGACCCAGTACTTC. Amino acids: CSAGTSGETQYF.

A few counts support this clonotype. J is TRBJ2-2 and V is TRBV29-1, with a weak D call TRBD1 (6 bases). Trimming took off 7 bases at V and 4 bases at J, with 16 bases between the two ends. CDR1 and CDR2 (germline): SQVTM, ANQGSEA. The CDR3 has 14 amino acids. CDR3 amino acids: CSAQGLAATGELFF. The DNA of the CDR3 is TGCAGCGCTCAGGGGCTGGCGGCCACCGGGGAGCTGTTTTTT.

V gene TRBV5-4 combines with J gene TRBJ2-1; 9 positions match TRBD2. The germline gives CDR1 SGHNT, CDR2 YYREEE (reference sequence). J was trimmed by 7 bases and V by 3 bases; bases with no gene match: 11. The CDR3 sequence is 16 residues long. In DNA, the CDR3 is TGTGCCAGCAGCTGGATGGGTAGCGGGAGTACTAATGAGCAGTTCTTC. This encodes CASSWMGSGSTNEQFF.

The rearrangement joins TRBV7-2 to TRBJ2-7; D might be TRBD2 (6 bases). CDR1 and CDR2 (germline): SGHTA, FQGNSA. CDR3 length: 14 residues. V was shortened by 5 bases and J by 12 bases, with 23 bases between the two germline ends. DNA for the CDR3: TGTGCCAGCAGCGGCATGGGACTTTCGGGGGTATGGTACTTC. Translation: CASSGMGLSGVWYF.

In its sample, this clonotype was seen a few times. CDR3 DNA sequence: TGCGCCAGCAGCGCCAGGACTAGCACAGATACGCAGTATTTT. The encoded protein is CASSARTSTDTQYF. The chain employs TRBV5-1 and TRBJ2-3; D is perhaps TRBD2 (5 bases). The CDR3 consists of 14 residues. The V gene lost 4 bases and the J gene lost 0 bases, with 9 bases spanning the gap. The V gene's germline CDR1 is SGHRS and CDR2 YFSETQ.

The sample holds a few counts of this clonotype. The chain employs TRBV27 and TRBJ2-3; TRBD2 might be the D (5 bases). The CDR3 has 13 residues. Trimming stripped 7 bases from V and 8 bases from J, with 16 bases between. Per germline, CDR1 MNHEY and CDR2 SMNVEV (reference sequence). The CDR3 DNA sequence: TGTGCCAGCAAGGGCCAAGGCGGGCCTACGCAGTATTTT. It encodes CASKGQGGPTQYF.

The chain combines TRBV3-1 with TRBJ2-1; the match to TRBD2 covers 11 bases. CDR3 size: 15 residues. The germline CDR1 and CDR2 sequences are LGHDT and YNNKEL (reference sequence). J gave up 8 bases and V 0 bases, and 3 bases lay outside the gene matches. The CDR3 loop reads CASSQETSGSHEQFF. As DNA, the CDR3 is TGTGCCAGCAGCCAAGAAACTAGCGGGAGCCATGAGCAGTTCTTC.

The chain uses TRBV6-1 and TRBJ2-7; perhaps TRBD2 as D (7 bases). The CDR3 extends over 13 amino acids. Trimming stripped 6 bases from V and 6 bases from J, with 15 bases between. Germline assignment: CDR1 MNHNS and CDR2 SASEGT. The CDR3 nucleotides are TGTGCCAGCAGCCCTAATGGGGGGGCCGAGCAGTACTTC. It yields the protein CASSPNGGAEQYF.

The chain uses TRBV19 and TRBJ2-5; D perhaps matches TRBD2 (6 bases). Germline values: CDR1 LNHDA, CDR2 SQIVND (reference sequence). V dropped 4 bases and J dropped 5 bases, with 17 bases sitting between them. CDR3 size: 15 residues. This CDR3 reads CASSRGSGRSETQYF. The DNA for the CDR3 is TGTGCCAGTAGTAGAGGGTCAGGGAGGTCGGAGACCCAGTACTTC.

This chain connects TRBV20-1 to TRBJ1-6, with 7 bases aligning to TRBD1. The germline CDR1 and CDR2 sequences are DFQATT and SNEGSKA (reference sequence). The CDR3 loop spans 14 amino acids. J was trimmed by 6 bases and V by 6 bases; bases with no gene match: 8. The CDR3 sequence is CSARGGPGNSPLHF. In DNA form, the CDR3 reads TGCAGTGCCCGAGGGGGCCCGGGTAATTCACCCCTCCACTTT.